The subject of this entry is one T cell receptor (beta chain). V shed 0 bases, J shed 6 bases, and the junction held 2 bases outside the gene matches. The CDR3 spans 15 residues. Germline-derived CDR1 and CDR2 are SGHAT and FQNNGV. The data stem from a study of blood T cell repertoires in COVID-19. Whole-study context: The cDNA or gDNA used as material had been derived from T cells, B-cell-depleted T cells, or PBMCs.

In the authors' methods: For nucleated cells, counts were estimated from reference gene primer amplification. Clones were read by immunoSEQ multiplex PCR, and TCRdb kept only the in-frame ones, dropping some. V, J and clone size are taken as reported in that table, and D and trimming were inferred from the DNA itself. This sample has about 68,000 clones, with about nine tenths found just once. The receptor was isolated from a human donor in a cohort sampled during active COVID-19. The sequenced material came from peripheral blood. The gene calls are TRBV11-2 and TRBJ1-6; 7 bases fit TRBD1. This chain's CDR3 is CASSLEPGGNSPLHF. Here the CDR3 DNA reads TGTGCCAGCAGCTTAGAACCAGGGGGTAATTCACCCCTCCACTTT.